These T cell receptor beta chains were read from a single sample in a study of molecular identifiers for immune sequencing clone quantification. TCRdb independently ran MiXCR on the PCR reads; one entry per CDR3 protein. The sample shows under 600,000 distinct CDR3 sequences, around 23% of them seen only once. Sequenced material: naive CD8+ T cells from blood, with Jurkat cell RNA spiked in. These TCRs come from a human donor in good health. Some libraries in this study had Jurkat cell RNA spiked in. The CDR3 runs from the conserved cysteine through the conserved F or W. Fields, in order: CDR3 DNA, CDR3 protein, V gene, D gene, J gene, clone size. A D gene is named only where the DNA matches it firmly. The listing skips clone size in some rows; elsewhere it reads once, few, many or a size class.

CDR3 DNA: TGTGCCAGTAGTATAGATCGTTACGGACAGGGCAATCAGCCCCAGCATTTT; CDR3 protein: CASSIDRYGQGNQPQHF; V gene: TRBV19; D gene: TRBD1; J gene: TRBJ1-5; clone size: -
CDR3 DNA: TGTGCCAGCAGCACAACCAGGGATATGGGGAAGACCCAGTACTTC; CDR3 protein: CASSTTRDMGKTQYF; V gene: TRBV7-6; D gene: -; J gene: TRBJ2-5; clone size: -
CDR3 DNA: TGTGCCAGCAGTGCCTTCGGGAGGGTCTACGCGCCGTACTTC; CDR3 protein: CASSAFGRVYAPYF; V gene: TRBV6-5; D gene: TRBD2; J gene: TRBJ2-7; clone size: -
CDR3 DNA: TGTGCCAGCAGGTCCGAACAGGGTTTTACCTACGAGCAGTACTTC; CDR3 protein: CASRSEQGFTYEQYF; V gene: TRBV6-2/TRBV6-3; D gene: -; J gene: TRBJ2-7; clone size: -
CDR3 DNA: TGTGCCAGCAGCCAGAGCTCACTAGCGGAAAACATTCAGTACTTC; CDR3 protein: CASSQSSLAENIQYF; V gene: TRBV4-2; D gene: TRBD2; J gene: TRBJ2-4; clone size: few
CDR3 DNA: TGTGCCAGCAGCCTCGGATCAACAGGGGAGAAGCATTTT; CDR3 protein: CASSLGSTGEKHF; V gene: TRBV3-1; D gene: TRBD1; J gene: TRBJ1-5; clone size: -
CDR3 DNA: TGTGCCAGCAGGCTATCTAGCGACCCCTACAATGAGCAGTTCTTC; CDR3 protein: CASRLSSDPYNEQFF; V gene: TRBV5-4; D gene: -; J gene: TRBJ2-1; clone size: -
CDR3 DNA: TGTGCCAGCAGCTTCCCTACGACTAGCGGGGGGGCGACCGGGGAGCTGTTTTTT; CDR3 protein: CASSFPTTSGGATGELFF; V gene: TRBV7-9; D gene: TRBD2; J gene: TRBJ2-2; clone size: few
CDR3 DNA: TGTGCCAGCAGCTGGGTCTCACATTCCTACAATGAGCAGTTCTTC; CDR3 protein: CASSWVSHSYNEQFF; V gene: TRBV28; D gene: -; J gene: TRBJ2-1; clone size: few
CDR3 DNA: TGTGCCAGCAGCCCCATGGGACTAGCGTCGACAGATACGCAGTATTTT; CDR3 protein: CASSPMGLASTDTQYF; V gene: TRBV7-9; D gene: TRBD2; J gene: TRBJ2-3; clone size: many
CDR3 DNA: TGTGCCTGGACCTGGGGACAGGGACTTAACTATGGCTACACCTTC; CDR3 protein: CAWTWGQGLNYGYTF; V gene: TRBV30; D gene: TRBD1; J gene: TRBJ1-2; clone size: few
CDR3 DNA: TGTGCCAGCAGCTACTGGCTGAACACCGGGGAGCTGTTTTTT; CDR3 protein: CASSYWLNTGELFF; V gene: TRBV7-2; D gene: -; J gene: TRBJ2-2; clone size: many
CDR3 DNA: TGCAGTGCCCCCGGACAGGGGGTGGGCACTGAAGCTTTCTTT; CDR3 protein: CSAPGQGVGTEAFF; V gene: TRBV20-1; D gene: TRBD1; J gene: TRBJ1-1; clone size: -
CDR3 DNA: TGTGCCAGCAGTCCGAACCCGGGACAGGCCAATCAGCCCCAGCATTTT; CDR3 protein: CASSPNPGQANQPQHF; V gene: TRBV28; D gene: TRBD1; J gene: TRBJ1-5; clone size: many
CDR3 DNA: TGCGCCAGCAGCCCGGAAACTTTCTTT; CDR3 protein: CASSPETFF; V gene: TRBV4-3; D gene: -; J gene: TRBJ1-1; clone size: once
CDR3 DNA: TGCGCCAGCAGCCTAACACAGGGGGCACGGGTTGGAGAGACCCAGTACTTC; CDR3 protein: CASSLTQGARVGETQYF; V gene: TRBV5-1; D gene: TRBD1; J gene: TRBJ2-5; clone size: -
CDR3 DNA: TGCAGTGCTAGTGATGTTGGGCCAGCGGGAGGCCCTCTGACAGATACGCAGTATTTT; CDR3 protein: CSASDVGPAGGPLTDTQYF; V gene: TRBV20-1; D gene: TRBD2; J gene: TRBJ2-3; clone size: -
CDR3 DNA: TGCAGCGTTGATTTTCGACAGGGCGAGACCCAGTACTTC; CDR3 protein: CSVDFRQGETQYF; V gene: TRBV29-1; D gene: TRBD1; J gene: TRBJ2-5; clone size: many
CDR3 DNA: TGTGCCAGAAGCTTGGGTCTAGCGGGGATGACCGGGGAGCTGTTTTTT; CDR3 protein: CARSLGLAGMTGELFF; V gene: TRBV5-3; D gene: TRBD2; J gene: TRBJ2-2; clone size: many
CDR3 DNA: TGTGCCGGACAGAGGGGCCCAGATACGCAGCATTTT; CDR3 protein: CAGQRGPDTQHF; V gene: TRBV2; D gene: -; J gene: TRBJ1-5; clone size: -
CDR3 DNA: TGTGCCAGCAGCTTAGAGGGACAGGCATACGAGCAGTACTTC; CDR3 protein: CASSLEGQAYEQYF; V gene: TRBV7-9; D gene: TRBD1; J gene: TRBJ2-7; clone size: few
CDR3 DNA: TGTGCCAGCAGCCCGGGGACAGTAGTTTACGAGCAGTACTTC; CDR3 protein: CASSPGTVVYEQYF; V gene: TRBV7-2; D gene: TRBD1; J gene: TRBJ2-7; clone size: many
CDR3 DNA: TGCGCCAGCAGCCAAGAGACCGGGACGGTTCTTTCAACTAGTGAAAAACTGTTTTTT; CDR3 protein: CASSQETGTVLSTSEKLFF; V gene: TRBV4-1; D gene: -; J gene: TRBJ1-4; clone size: once
CDR3 DNA: TGTGCCAGCAGTAACCGGGACGGAAATCAGCCCCAGCATTTT; CDR3 protein: CASSNRDGNQPQHF; V gene: TRBV6-2/TRBV6-3; D gene: -; J gene: TRBJ1-5; clone size: many
CDR3 DNA: TGTGCCATCAGGAGTCCGGGGGATCTCCACTATGGCTACACCTTC; CDR3 protein: CAIRSPGDLHYGYTF; V gene: TRBV10-3; D gene: -; J gene: TRBJ1-2; clone size: few
CDR3 DNA: TGTGCCAGCAGCCAATCATCAGATACGCAGTATTTT; CDR3 protein: CASSQSSDTQYF; V gene: TRBV16; D gene: -; J gene: TRBJ2-3; clone size: few
CDR3 DNA: TGTGCCAGTAGCATCTCGGAAGCTCTCACCGGGGAGCTGTTTTTT; CDR3 protein: CASSISEALTGELFF; V gene: TRBV19; D gene: -; J gene: TRBJ2-2; clone size: -
CDR3 DNA: TGTGCCAGCAGCCAGGGGCGCCCTACTGAAGCTTTCTTT; CDR3 protein: CASSQGRPTEAFF; V gene: TRBV28; D gene: -; J gene: TRBJ1-1; clone size: -
CDR3 DNA: TGTGCCAGCAGCCCGGGAGGGGGTAATGAGCAGTTCTTC; CDR3 protein: CASSPGGGNEQFF; V gene: TRBV6-2/TRBV6-3; D gene: TRBD2; J gene: TRBJ2-1; clone size: -
CDR3 DNA: TGTGCCAGCAGTTACTCCGTTGGGGCTACGCAGTATTTT; CDR3 protein: CASSYSVGATQYF; V gene: TRBV6-5; D gene: -; J gene: TRBJ2-3; clone size: -
CDR3 DNA: TGTGCCAGCAGCCGACAGGGGGCTGACGGGGAGCTGTTTTTT; CDR3 protein: CASSRQGADGELFF; V gene: TRBV6-5; D gene: TRBD1; J gene: TRBJ2-2; clone size: few
CDR3 DNA: TGTGCCAGCAGTCACGCACGGAGCTCCTACGAGCAGTACTTC; CDR3 protein: CASSHARSSYEQYF; V gene: TRBV28; D gene: -; J gene: TRBJ2-7; clone size: -
CDR3 DNA: TGTGCCAGCAGCCCTGAAGTACGAACTGAAGCTTTCTTT; CDR3 protein: CASSPEVRTEAFF; V gene: TRBV7-6; D gene: -; J gene: TRBJ1-1; clone size: few
CDR3 DNA: TGTGCCAGCAACGTACTAGCGGAGGAGGATACGCAGTATTTT; CDR3 protein: CASNVLAEEDTQYF; V gene: TRBV7-2; D gene: TRBD2; J gene: TRBJ2-3; clone size: many
CDR3 DNA: TGTGCCACTGGACAGGGGGCTGTCACAGATACGCAGTATTTT; CDR3 protein: CATGQGAVTDTQYF; V gene: TRBV19; D gene: TRBD1; J gene: TRBJ2-3; clone size: few
CDR3 DNA: TGCACCAGCAGCCACGGACTAGCGGGAGGGCCAGGGGAGACCCAGTACTTC; CDR3 protein: CTSSHGLAGGPGETQYF; V gene: TRBV5-1; D gene: TRBD2; J gene: TRBJ2-5; clone size: once
CDR3 DNA: TGTGCCAGCAGTTTATCGGGACTAGCGGGAGCTTCAGATACGCAGTATTTT; CDR3 protein: CASSLSGLAGASDTQYF; V gene: TRBV27; D gene: TRBD2; J gene: TRBJ2-3; clone size: -
CDR3 DNA: TGTGCCAGCGGCCGGACAGATACGCAGTATTTT; CDR3 protein: CASGRTDTQYF; V gene: TRBV2; D gene: -; J gene: TRBJ2-3; clone size: many
CDR3 DNA: TGCGCCAGCAGCCAAGAGGGGGGGCCAGGTGATGGCTACACCTTC; CDR3 protein: CASSQEGGPGDGYTF; V gene: TRBV4-3; D gene: -; J gene: TRBJ1-2; clone size: -
CDR3 DNA: TGTGCCTGGAGTGTAACCCTCTCTTATACGCAGTATTTT; CDR3 protein: CAWSVTLSYTQYF; V gene: TRBV30; D gene: -; J gene: TRBJ2-3; clone size: few